The 31 T cell receptor beta chains reported below all come from one sample, sequenced in a study of T cell changes during pregnancy in multiple sclerosis. Repertoires were generated with immunoSEQ multiplex PCR, while TCRdb's copy carries only in-frame clones and drops some. The sample holds fewer than 45,000 clones, 80% to 95% seen once. Sequencing was performed on CD4+ T cells from peripheral blood mononuclear cells, taken in the first trimester of pregnancy. The receptor set was obtained from a female donor with multiple sclerosis, enrolled in a pregnancy study.

This clone has only a few counts. This rearrangement joins TRBV4-2 to TRBJ2-1; TRBD1 aligns across 8 bases. The germline gives CDR1 LGHNA, CDR2 YNFKEQ. The CDR3 runs 16 residues. V shed 0 bases and J 10 bases; nucleotides not matched to a gene: 11. The CDR3 sequence: CASSQDTGQASPEQFF. Here the CDR3 DNA reads TGTGCCAGCAGCCAAGATACGGGACAGGCCTCCCCGGAGCAGTTCTTC.

This chain uses TRBV28 with TRBJ1-3; D unresolved. This CDR3 is 15 amino acids long. Per the germline V gene, CDR1 is MDHEN and CDR2 is SYDVKM. V dropped 6 bases and J dropped 6 bases, with 18 bases sitting between them. CDR3 amino acids: CASSYSRLVQNTIYF. CDR3 DNA: TGTGCCAGCAGCTATAGCCGTTTGGTGCAAAACACCATATATTTT.

V and J are TRBV7-2 and TRBJ2-1; a possible D gene is TRBD2 (6 bases). Trimming cost V 5 bases and J 2 bases, with 13 bases left between them. CDR1 is SGHTA, CDR2 FQGNSA, per germline. The CDR3 is 15 residues long. CDR3 residues: CASSAWDSAYNEQFF. CDR3 coding DNA: TGTGCCAGCAGCGCTTGGGACTCCGCCTACAATGAGCAGTTCTTC.

This chain joins TRBV6-6 and TRBJ2-1, with D maybe TRBD1 (6 bases). Germline V gene lookup returns CDR1 MNHNY and CDR2 SVGAGI (reference sequence). The CDR3 is made up of 14 amino acids. V lost 2 bases and J lost 5, with 10 bases in between. In nucleotides, the CDR3 is TGTGCCAGCAGTTACACAGGGCTGGACAATGAGCAGTTCTTC. Translating it yields CASSYTGLDNEQFF.

A remark on this clone: Distinct nucleotide sequences in the sample also encode this CDR3. This chain links TRBV28 with TRBJ2-5; TRBD2 agrees at 7 bases. CDR3 length: 12 residues. The junction had 3 bases not matched to a gene; V was cut back by 7 bases and J by 4 bases. Looked up from germline, CDR1 is MDHEN and CDR2 is SYDVKM. In nucleotides, the CDR3 is TGTGCCAGCATTTCGGGAGGAGAGACCCAGTACTTC. Translated: CASISGGETQYF.

The V and J genes are TRBV27 and TRBJ2-7, with 10 bases lining up with TRBD1. After removal of 5 bases from V and 2 bases from J, the junction contained 12 bases not matched to a gene. Looked up from germline, CDR1 is MNHEY and CDR2 is SMNVEV (reference sequence). This CDR3 has 17 amino acids. CDR3 protein: CASSKTLPGTGAYEQYF. CDR3 DNA sequence: TGTGCCAGCAGTAAAACCCTGCCGGGGACAGGGGCCTACGAGCAGTACTTC.

The gene calls are TRBV7-9 and TRBJ1-2; tentatively, D is TRBD1 (5 bases). V lost 7 bases, J lost 5 bases, and 14 bases lay in between. The CDR3 is 13 amino acids. The germline CDR1 and CDR2 sequences are SEHNR and FQNEAQ (reference sequence). The CDR3 loop is CASTAWAGYGYTF. As DNA, the CDR3 is TGTGCCAGCACCGCATGGGCAGGGTATGGCTACACCTTC.

The J gene is TRBJ2-7, the V gene TRBV28, with 10 bases identical to TRBD2. CDR1 and CDR2 (germline): MDHEN, SYDVKM. The CDR3 consists of 15 residues. The J segment lost 3 bases and the V segment lost 3 bases, leaving 5 bases of the junction unmatched. Here the CDR3 DNA reads TGTGCCAGCAGTTTGCTAGCGGGAGTTGGCTACGAGCAGTACTTC. Encoded protein: CASSLLAGVGYEQYF.

This chain joins TRBV4-2 and TRBJ2-2; 9 nucleotides align to TRBD2. V lost 4 bases, J lost 7 bases, and 13 bases stayed unmatched. There are 17 residues in the CDR3. CDR1 is LGHNA and CDR2 is YNFKEQ in the germline V gene. CDR3 coding DNA: TGTGCCAGCAGCCTAAGCGGCGGGAGGGTTGGAGGCGGGGAGCTGTTTTTT. Translating it yields CASSLSGGRVGGGELFF.

This chain joins TRBV2 and TRBJ2-5; no clear D gene. Between the trimmed V and J ends, which lost 8 bases and 5 bases, there was a span of 12 bases. This CDR3 is built from 12 residues. Germline V CDR1 and CDR2: SNHLY, FYNNEI. The CDR3 sequence: CASGMNWETQYF. The CDR3 DNA reads TGTGCCAGCGGTATGAACTGGGAGACCCAGTACTTC.

J is TRBJ2-1 and V is TRBV18, with TRBD2 matching 9 bases. Losses at the gene ends were 3 bases for V and 1 base for J; bases not matched to a gene: 4. Germline V gene sequence: CDR1 KGHSH, CDR2 LQKENI. The CDR3 loop spans 16 amino acids. The CDR3 DNA reads TGTGCCAGCTCACCTCCGGCGGGAGGGTCCTACAATGAGCAGTTCTTC. Translating gives CASSPPAGGSYNEQFF.

This clone was observed a few times. This sequence joins TRBV13 and TRBJ2-7; 8 bases line up with TRBD2. Germline V gives CDR1 PRHDT, CDR2 FYEKMQ (reference sequence). CDR3 length: 14 residues. With 4 bases clipped from V and 2 bases from J, the junction kept 4 bases outside the gene matches. The CDR3 nucleotides read TGTGCCAGCAGCTACGGACTAGCCACCTACGAGCAGTACTTC. As protein: CASSYGLATYEQYF. The full variable domain, completed using reference TRBV13 and TRBJ2-7, is AAGVIQSPRHLIKEKRETATLKCYPIPRHDTVYWYQQGPGQDPQFLISFYEKMQSDKGSIPDRFSAQQFSDYHSELNMSSLELGDSALYFCASSYGLATYEQYFGPGTRLTVT.

The rearrangement joins TRBV14 to TRBJ2-1, with 13 bases fitting TRBD2. CDR1 and CDR2 from the germline V gene are SGHDN and FVKESK. Trimming removed 1 base from V and 12 bases from J; junction bases left unmatched: 9. The CDR3 totals 16 residues. The CDR3 nucleotides are TGTGCCAGCAGCCAAGGGGGACTAGCGGGAAGTTTTGGGCAGTTCTTC. Protein product: CASSQGGLAGSFGQFF.

This clone has just one count. The DNA for the CDR3 is TGTGCCAGCAGCCAGACAGGACGCCAAAGGAATGAGCAGTTCTTC. It codes for CASSQTGRQRNEQFF. The V call is TRBV14, the J call TRBJ2-1; perhaps TRBD1 as D (6 bases). Germline CDR1 SGHDN, CDR2 FVKESK. Trimming cost V 3 bases and J 7 bases, with 16 bases left between them. The CDR3 has 15 amino acids.

Here the CDR3 DNA reads TGTGCCAGCAGCCTCCGCGGCACAAATCCCTTCTCCTACGAGCAGTACTTC. Protein product: CASSLRGTNPFSYEQYF. The V call is TRBV7-9, the J call TRBJ2-7; D is unresolved. The CDR3 consists of 17 residues. The germline gives CDR1 SEHNR, CDR2 FQNEAQ (reference sequence). V was cut by 5 bases and J by 0 bases, with 20 bases left in between. Supplemented by reference TRBV7-9 and TRBJ2-7, the full variable domain reads DTGVSQNPRHKITKRGQNVTFRCDPISEHNRLYWYRQTLGQGPEFLTYFQNEAQLEKSRLLSDRFSAERPKGSFSTLEIQRTEQGDSAMYLCASSLRGTNPFSYEQYFGPGTRLTVT.

There are a few counts of this clone. The gene calls are TRBV5-5 and TRBJ2-7, with D maybe TRBD2 (6 bases). Per germline, CDR1 SGHKS and CDR2 YYEKEE (reference sequence). This CDR3 has 17 residues. V was cut by 1 base and J by 7 bases, with 24 bases left in between. The CDR3 is CASSLSVGGIASGEQYF. DNA for the CDR3: TGTGCCAGCAGCTTGTCGGTGGGGGGAATCGCTTCGGGAGAGCAGTACTTC.

The chain has TRBV7-2 and TRBJ1-1; no firm D call. Germline V gives CDR1 SGHTA, CDR2 FQGNSA. The CDR3 has 13 amino acids. V lost 4 bases to trimming and J lost 0 bases, with 6 bases between them. This chain's CDR3 is CASSSAMNTEAFF. DNA for the CDR3: TGTGCCAGCAGCTCAGCCATGAACACTGAAGCTTTCTTT.

This chain uses TRBV15 with TRBJ2-1; possible D gene TRBD1, 7 bases. Germline-derived CDR1 and CDR2 are LNHNV and YYDKDF (reference sequence). The CDR3 loop spans 15 amino acids. The V gene lost 6 bases and the J gene lost 4 bases, with 16 bases spanning the gap. The CDR3 is CATRDQGGKYNEQFF. For the CDR3, the DNA is TGTGCCACCAGGGATCAGGGGGGAAAATACAATGAGCAGTTCTTC.

The chain links TRBV7-8 to TRBJ2-5, with no clear D. The CDR3 loop spans 13 amino acids. Germline CDR1 reads SGHVS; CDR2 reads FQNEAQ. With 1 base removed from V and 3 bases from J, the gap between germline ends came to 6 bases. The CDR3 DNA follows: TGTGCCAGCAGCTTAGTTCAGGAAGAGACCCAGTACTTC. Protein: CASSLVQEETQYF.

J is TRBJ1-2 and V is TRBV5-1, with TRBD1 as a possible D gene (5 bases). Germline CDR1 SGHRS, CDR2 YFSETQ. The CDR3 loop spans 12 amino acids. V lost 5 bases, J lost 4 bases, and 9 bases lay in between. CDR3 DNA sequence: TGCGCCAGCAGAGGGGTTAGCTATGGCTACACCTTC. This codes for CASRGVSYGYTF.

The chain has TRBV5-1 and TRBJ2-5; D remains ambiguous. TRBJ2-7 explains the end of the DNA better; the J call may be wrong. In germline, CDR1 is SGHRS, CDR2 YFSETQ. The CDR3 is made up of 14 amino acids. CDR3: CASSLDSINYEQYF. CDR3 sequence (DNA): TGCGCCAGCAGCTTGGACTCAATCAACTACGAGCAGTACTTC.

The chain carries TRBV2 and TRBJ1-1; D perhaps matches TRBD1 (6 bases). This CDR3 has 16 amino acids. Trimming took off 5 bases at V and 0 bases at J, with 16 bases between the two ends. Germline V gene data show CDR1 as SNHLY and CDR2 as FYNNEI. The DNA of the CDR3 is TGTGCCAGCAGTACCCTACAGGGCCAAATGAACACTGAAGCTTTCTTT. Residues: CASSTLQGQMNTEAFF.

This clone was seen a handful of times. CDR3 coding DNA: TGTGCCAGCAGTGCGACAGGGAGGTATGGCTACACCTTC. It encodes CASSATGRYGYTF. The rearrangement joins TRBV2 to TRBJ1-2; 7 positions agree with TRBD1. The CDR3 runs to 13 residues. Per the germline V gene, CDR1 is SNHLY and CDR2 is FYNNEI. With V trimmed by 4 bases and J by 5 bases, 4 bases remained unmatched.

This chain joins TRBV7-2 and TRBJ2-7; TRBD2 is a possible D gene (6 bases). The CDR3 runs to 16 residues. V lost 4 bases and J 5 bases, leaving 21 bases between the germline ends. Germline CDR1 is SGHTA and CDR2 is FQGNSA. CDR3 in amino acids: CASSSTGGQGLNEQYF. CDR3 DNA: TGTGCCAGCAGCTCCACCGGCGGGCAGGGACTCAACGAGCAGTACTTC.

The chain combines TRBV27 with TRBJ1-5, with 7 bases lining up with TRBD1. Germline loops: CDR1 MNHEY, CDR2 SMNVEV (reference sequence). The V gene end was trimmed by 6 bases and the J gene end by 8 bases; junction bases not matched to a gene: 10. The length of the CDR3 is 14 residues. CDR3 protein: CASRAGAQGEPQHF. CDR3 bases: TGTGCCAGCAGGGCCGGGGCCCAGGGGGAGCCCCAGCATTTT.

This clone appeared a single time. CDR3 sequence: CASSLGTSGTETQYF. As DNA, the CDR3 is TGTGCCAGCAGCTTAGGGACTAGCGGGACGGAGACCCAGTACTTC. The rearrangement uses TRBV7-6 and TRBJ2-5; 12 nucleotides agree with TRBD2. The length of the CDR3 is 15 residues. CDR1 is SGHVS and CDR2 is FNYEAQ in the germline V gene. With 1 base clipped from V and 5 bases from J, the junction kept 2 bases outside the gene matches.

Remarks on this clone: One end of the junction is discordant with germline, which a read error may explain. This chain joins TRBV7-7 and TRBJ2-5; 15 bases line up with TRBD2. CDR3 size: 15 residues. In germline, CDR1 is SSHAT, CDR2 FNYEAQ (reference sequence). CDR3: CASSSGLAGGETQYF. DNA for the CDR3: TGTGCTAGCAGCTCGGGACTAGCGGGAGGAGAGACCCAGTACTTC.

This clone appeared once. The gene calls are TRBV2 and TRBJ2-7; tentative D call: TRBD1 (5 bases). With 8 bases removed from V and 3 bases from J, the gap between germline ends came to 14 bases. Per germline, CDR1 SNHLY and CDR2 FYNNEI. The CDR3 has 13 amino acids. The CDR3 nucleotides read TGTGCCAGCGGGGCGCATCCCCTCTACGAGCAGTACTTC. Translated: CASGAHPLYEQYF.

The CDR3 DNA reads TGTGCCAGTAGGGCAGGTTCCTCTGGAAACACCATATATTTT. Translating it yields CASRAGSSGNTIYF. V usage is TRBV19 and J usage is TRBJ1-3; D is undetermined. V shed 6 bases and J shed 0 bases, with 9 bases lying between them. Germline V lookup: CDR1 LNHDA, CDR2 SQIVND (reference sequence). There are 14 residues in the CDR3.

V gene TRBV18 combines with J gene TRBJ2-7; possibly TRBD2 for D (6 bases). V was cut by 3 bases and J by 5 bases, with 11 bases left in between. Germline V gives CDR1 KGHSH, CDR2 LQKENI. The CDR3 covers 13 residues. CDR3 residues: CASSPGGPDEQYF. The CDR3 DNA reads TGTGCCAGCTCACCGGGGGGACCGGACGAGCAGTACTTC. The full variable domain, rest sourced from reference TRBV18 and TRBJ2-7, is NAGVMQNPRHLVRRRGQEARLRCSPMKGHSHVYWYRQLPEEGLKFMVYLQKENIIDESGMPKERFSAEFPKEGPSILRIQQVVRGDSAAYFCASSPGGPDEQYFGPGTRLTVT.

V and J are TRBV5-4 and TRBJ2-2; 7 positions match TRBD1. This CDR3 contains 14 residues. J was trimmed by 4 bases and V by 4 bases; bases with no gene match: 4. Germline V lookup: CDR1 SGHNT, CDR2 YYREEE (reference sequence). CDR3 loop: CASSIGQVTGELFF. The CDR3 coding sequence is TGTGCCAGCAGCATCGGACAGGTCACCGGGGAGCTGTTTTTT.